This T cell receptor (beta chain) was found in a study of control samples from healthy donors and cancer patients. CDR3 length: 12 amino acids. The ends were cut back, 5 bases at V and 11 bases at J, with 15 bases in the middle. The germline CDR1 and CDR2 sequences are SGHVS and FQNEAQ. Produced via immunoSEQ multiplex PCR; TCRdb's table is partial and in-frame only. The profile covers some 150,000 clones, with 75% to 95% appearing a single time and 3.2% taken by the ten largest. The sequenced material came from blood. V usage is TRBV7-8 and J usage is TRBJ1-1; D might be TRBD1 (5 bases). The receptor's source is a man under 40 in good health. CDR3 sequence reads: CASSQRQSTAFF. CDR3 nucleotide sequence: TGTGCCAGCAGCCAGAGACAGTCTACGGCTTTCTTT.